A single T cell receptor (beta chain) is shown here with its context. The antigen is undetermined. It was about 210 ng DNA, around 33,000 T cell genomes, that sorted-subset replicate PCRs used. Only in-frame clones appear in the TCRdb table, and some are missing; sequencing was by immunoSEQ multiplex PCR. The repertoire has roughly 2 million clones, 85% to 95% of them found once; the top ten carry approximately 0.13%. The data belong to a study of shared clonotypes between healthy human individuals. Study-wide background: Each donor's CD4 naive and CD4 memory cells filled three plates apiece, CD8 naive two, and CD8 memory one. Study-level points and caveats: With a few donors compared, about 5% of naive CD4 clonotypes were shared.

This TCR came from a man between 18 and 29 years old in good health. Source material: naive CD4+ T cells sorted from blood. Subset of the sample: CD45RA+ positively selected.

For the CDR3, the DNA is TGTGCCAGCTCACCGGGGAAGGATGCCAATCAGCCCCAGCATTTT. It codes for CASSPGKDANQPQHF. The chain combines TRBV18 with TRBJ1-5; D ambiguous. With 3 bases removed from V and 3 bases from J, the gap between germline ends came to 12 bases. CDR1 and CDR2 from the germline V gene are KGHSH and LQKENI. The CDR3 covers 15 residues.